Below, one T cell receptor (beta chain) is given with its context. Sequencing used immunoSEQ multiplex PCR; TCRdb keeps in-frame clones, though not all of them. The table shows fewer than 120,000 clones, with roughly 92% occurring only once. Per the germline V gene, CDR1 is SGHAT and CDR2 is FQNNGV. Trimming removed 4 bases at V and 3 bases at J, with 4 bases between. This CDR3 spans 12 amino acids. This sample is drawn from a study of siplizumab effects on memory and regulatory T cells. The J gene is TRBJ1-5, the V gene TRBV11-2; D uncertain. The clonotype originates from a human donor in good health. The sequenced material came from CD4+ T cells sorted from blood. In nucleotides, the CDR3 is TGTGCCAGCAGCTCCCTCAATCAGCCCCAGCATTTT. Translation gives CASSSLNQPQHF.